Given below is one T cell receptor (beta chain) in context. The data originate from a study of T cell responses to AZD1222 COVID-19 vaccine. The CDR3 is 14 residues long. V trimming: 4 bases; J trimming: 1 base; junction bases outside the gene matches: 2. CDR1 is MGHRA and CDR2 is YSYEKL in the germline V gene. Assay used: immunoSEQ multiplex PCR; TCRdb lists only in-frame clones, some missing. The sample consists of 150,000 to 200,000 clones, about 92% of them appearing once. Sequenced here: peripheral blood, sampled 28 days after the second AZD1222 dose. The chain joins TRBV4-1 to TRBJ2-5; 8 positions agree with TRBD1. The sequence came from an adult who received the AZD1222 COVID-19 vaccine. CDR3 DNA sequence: TGCGCCAGCAGCCCGGGGACAGGCCAAGAGACCCAGTACTTC. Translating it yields CASSPGTGQETQYF.